The 4 T cell receptor beta chains below all came from one sample that was sequenced in a study of shared clonotypes between healthy human individuals. Data came from immunoSEQ multiplex PCR; TCRdb stores just in-frame clones and leaves some out. Of millions of clones in the sample, approximately 90% were seen once. Specimen: naive CD4+ T cells sorted from blood. Subset specified: CD45RA+ positively selected. All receptors come from a man aged 18 to 35 in good health.

The chain has TRBV9 and TRBJ1-6; tentative D call: TRBD1 (5 bases). Trimming took off 5 bases at V and 9 bases at J, with 15 bases between the two ends. This CDR3 is built from 14 residues. Germline lookup yields CDR1 SGDLS and CDR2 YYNGEE. CDR3 bases: TGTGCCAGCAGTCTAGGGGTAACGAGTTCACCCCTCCACTTT. Translated: CASSLGVTSSPLHF.

The chain couples TRBV28 to TRBJ1-1; D may be TRBD1 (5 bases). The ends were cut back, 5 bases at V and 1 base at J, with 14 bases in the middle. There are 15 residues in the CDR3. The germline V gene has CDR1 MDHEN and CDR2 SYDVKM. The CDR3 bases are TGTGCCAGCAGTCTGACCCTGGGGGGGAACACTGAAGCTTTCTTT. Amino acid sequence: CASSLTLGGNTEAFF.

This sequence joins TRBV9 and TRBJ2-1; tentative D call: TRBD2 (6 bases). The CDR3 has 15 residues. Germline V gives CDR1 SGDLS, CDR2 YYNGEE. The V end was cut by 3 bases, the J end by 2 bases, with 12 bases between. The CDR3 nucleotides are TGTGCCAGCAGCGATCTCAGGACTACCTACAATGAGCAGTTCTTC. This translates into CASSDLRTTYNEQFF.

The chain combines TRBV2 with TRBJ2-7; 8 bases fit TRBD1. The CDR3 runs 13 residues. Germline trimming cut 5 bases from V and 4 bases from J; bases unmatched to any gene: 4. Per germline, CDR1 SNHLY and CDR2 FYNNEI. CDR3 region: CASSLDRVYEQYF. In nucleotides, the CDR3 is TGTGCCAGCAGTTTGGACAGGGTGTACGAGCAGTACTTC.